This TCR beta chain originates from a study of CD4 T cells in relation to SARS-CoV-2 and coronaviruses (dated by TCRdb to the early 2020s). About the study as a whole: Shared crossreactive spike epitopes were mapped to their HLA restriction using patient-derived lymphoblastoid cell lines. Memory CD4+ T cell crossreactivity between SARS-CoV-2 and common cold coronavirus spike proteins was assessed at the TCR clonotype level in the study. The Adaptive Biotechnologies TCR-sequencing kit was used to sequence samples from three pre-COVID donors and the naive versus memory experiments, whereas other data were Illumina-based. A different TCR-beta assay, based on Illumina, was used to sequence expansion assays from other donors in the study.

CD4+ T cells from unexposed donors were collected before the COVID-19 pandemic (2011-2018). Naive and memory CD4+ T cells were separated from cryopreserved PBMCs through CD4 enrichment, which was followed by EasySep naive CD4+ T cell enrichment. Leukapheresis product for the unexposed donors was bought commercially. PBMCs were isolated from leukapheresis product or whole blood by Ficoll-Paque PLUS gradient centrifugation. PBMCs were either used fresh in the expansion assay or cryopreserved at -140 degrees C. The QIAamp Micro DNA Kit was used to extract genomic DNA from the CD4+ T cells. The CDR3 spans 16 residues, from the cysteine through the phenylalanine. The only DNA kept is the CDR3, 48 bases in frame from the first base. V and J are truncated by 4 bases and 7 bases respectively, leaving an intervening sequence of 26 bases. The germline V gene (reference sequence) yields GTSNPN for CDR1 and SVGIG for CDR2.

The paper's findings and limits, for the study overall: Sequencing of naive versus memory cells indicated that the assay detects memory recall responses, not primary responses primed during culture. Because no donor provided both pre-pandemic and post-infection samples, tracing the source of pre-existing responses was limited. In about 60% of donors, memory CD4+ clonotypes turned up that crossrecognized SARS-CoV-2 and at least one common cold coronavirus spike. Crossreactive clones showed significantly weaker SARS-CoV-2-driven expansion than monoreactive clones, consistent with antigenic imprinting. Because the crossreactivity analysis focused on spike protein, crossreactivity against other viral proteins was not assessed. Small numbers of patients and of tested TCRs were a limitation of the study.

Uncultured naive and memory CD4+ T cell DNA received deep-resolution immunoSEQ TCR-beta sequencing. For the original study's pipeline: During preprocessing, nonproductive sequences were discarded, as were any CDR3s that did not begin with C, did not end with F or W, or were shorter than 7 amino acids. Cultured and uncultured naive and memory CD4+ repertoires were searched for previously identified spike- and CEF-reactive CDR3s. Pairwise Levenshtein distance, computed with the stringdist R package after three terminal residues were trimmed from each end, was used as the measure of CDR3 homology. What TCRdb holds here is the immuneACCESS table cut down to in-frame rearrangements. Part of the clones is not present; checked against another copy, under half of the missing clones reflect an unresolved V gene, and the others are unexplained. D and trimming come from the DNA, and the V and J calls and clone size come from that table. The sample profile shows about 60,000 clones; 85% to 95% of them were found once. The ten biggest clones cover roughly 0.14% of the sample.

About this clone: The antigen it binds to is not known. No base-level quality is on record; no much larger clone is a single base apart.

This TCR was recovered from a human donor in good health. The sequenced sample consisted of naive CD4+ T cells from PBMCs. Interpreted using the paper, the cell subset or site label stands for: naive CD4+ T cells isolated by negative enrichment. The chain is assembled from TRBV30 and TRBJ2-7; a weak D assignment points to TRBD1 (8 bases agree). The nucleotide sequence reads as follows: TGTGCCTGGACCCCGGACAGGGCGGGAGAGAGGTGGGAGCAGTACTTC. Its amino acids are CAWTPDRAGERWEQYF. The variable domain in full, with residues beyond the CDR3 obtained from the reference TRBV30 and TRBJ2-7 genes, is SQTIHQWPATLVQPVGSPLSLECTVEGTSNPNLYWYRQAAGRGLQLLFYSVGIGQISSEVPQNLSASRPQDRQFILSSKKLLLSDSGFYLCAWTPDRAGERWEQYFGPGTRLTVT.